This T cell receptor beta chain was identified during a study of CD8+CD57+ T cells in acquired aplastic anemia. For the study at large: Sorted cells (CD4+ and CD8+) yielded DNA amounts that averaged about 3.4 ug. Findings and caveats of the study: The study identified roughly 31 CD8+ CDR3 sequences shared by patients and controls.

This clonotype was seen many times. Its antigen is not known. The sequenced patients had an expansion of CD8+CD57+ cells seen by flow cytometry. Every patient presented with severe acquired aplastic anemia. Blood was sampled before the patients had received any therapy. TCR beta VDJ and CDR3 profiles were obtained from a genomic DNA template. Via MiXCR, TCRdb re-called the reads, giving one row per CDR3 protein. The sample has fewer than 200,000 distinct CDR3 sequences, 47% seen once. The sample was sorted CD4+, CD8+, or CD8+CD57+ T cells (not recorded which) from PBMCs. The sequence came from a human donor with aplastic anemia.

The CDR3 region is CASSPYRGGTEAFF. Here the CDR3 DNA reads TGTGCCAGCAGCCCATACAGGGGCGGCACTGAAGCTTTCTTT. J is TRBJ1-1 and V is TRBV13; 7 bases map to TRBD1. Losses at the gene ends were 5 bases for V and 4 bases for J; bases not matched to a gene: 7. Germline assignment: CDR1 PRHDT and CDR2 FYEKMQ (reference sequence). The CDR3 sequence is 14 residues long.